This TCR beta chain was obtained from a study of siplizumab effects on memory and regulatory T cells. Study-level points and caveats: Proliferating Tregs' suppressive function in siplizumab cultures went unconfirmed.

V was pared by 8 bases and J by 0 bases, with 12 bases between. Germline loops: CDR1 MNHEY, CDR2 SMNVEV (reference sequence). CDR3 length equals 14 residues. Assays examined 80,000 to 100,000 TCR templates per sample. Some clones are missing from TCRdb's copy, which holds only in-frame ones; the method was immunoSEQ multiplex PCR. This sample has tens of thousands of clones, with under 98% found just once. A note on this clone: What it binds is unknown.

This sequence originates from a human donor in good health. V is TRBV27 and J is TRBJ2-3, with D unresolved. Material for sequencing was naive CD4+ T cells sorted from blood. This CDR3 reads CASRIRPSTDTQYF. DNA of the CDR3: TGTGCCAGCCGGATTAGGCCTAGCACAGATACGCAGTATTTT.